Detailed here is one TCR beta chain. Its antigen is still unknown. V was shortened by 0 bases and J by 5 bases, with 7 bases between the two germline ends. CDR3 length equals 12 residues. Germline CDR1 reads SQVTM; CDR2 reads ANQGSEA. The data belong to a study of T cell repertoires in cytomegalovirus infection. On the study more broadly: As its CMV epitopes, the study selected recently identified HLA-C-restricted and well-studied HLA-B-restricted targets. Signatures in public TCR beta sequences pointed to both CMV infection and matching HLA type. Study observations and caveats: HLA-C-restricted CMV-specific TCR beta clonotypes were dominant in the ex vivo response. Frequencies of public TCR beta families were cumulated, and this identified carriers of CMV plus the relevant HLA.

TCRdb used MiXCR to reprocess the reads, holding one entry per CDR3 protein. This table has about 770,000 distinct CDR3 sequences, roughly 29% appearing once. This sample comprised cultured CD8+ T cells from PBMCs, obtained from culture after CMV antigen stimulation. This receptor was identified in a human donor in good health (CMV status not recorded). Some clones in this sample may be carry-over from other donors' samples. The chain couples TRBV29-1 to TRBJ1-2, with D unclear. The CDR3: CSVEDSLYGYTF. As DNA, the CDR3 is TGCAGCGTTGAAGACAGCCTTTATGGCTACACCTTC.